One sample yielded the 19 T cell receptor beta chains listed below, sequenced in a study of T cell changes during pregnancy in multiple sclerosis. The protocol was immunoSEQ multiplex PCR, while the TCRdb copy is restricted to in-frame clones and leaves out a portion. Among fewer than 85,000 clones listed, around 93% were seen once. The sequences come from peripheral blood, collected in the second trimester of pregnancy. These receptors were collected from a female donor with multiple sclerosis, enrolled in a pregnancy study.

The chain carries TRBV9 and TRBJ2-2; TRBD2 matches at 11 bases. CDR1 SGDLS and CDR2 YYNGEE come from the germline V gene. This CDR3 is 19 amino acids long. After removal of 4 bases from V and 1 base from J, the junction contained 12 bases not matched to a gene. The CDR3 region has the DNA TGTGCCAGCAGCCTCCGGGGGGGGACTAGCGGCCAGAACACCGGGGAGCTGTTTTTT. Amino acid sequence: CASSLRGGTSGQNTGELFF.

The J gene is TRBJ2-5, the V gene TRBV6-1; TRBD2 is a possible D gene (6 bases). CDR3 length equals 13 residues. The V end lost 0 bases, the J end lost 11 bases, and 13 bases lay between the germline ends. Germline values: CDR1 MNHNS, CDR2 SASEGT. The CDR3, as DNA: TGTGCCAGCAGTGAAGCGGTGGCGGGGTGGCAGTACTTC. Translated: CASSEAVAGWQYF.

This clone was seen only once. The J gene is TRBJ2-2, the V gene TRBV6-1, with D tentatively TRBD1 (6 bases). The CDR3 is 16 residues long. Trimming stripped 4 bases from V and 1 base from J, with 13 bases between. Per germline, CDR1 MNHNS and CDR2 SASEGT. The CDR3 sequence is CASSGPGHRNTGELFF. The CDR3 DNA sequence: TGTGCCAGCAGTGGGCCGGGACATCGGAACACCGGGGAGCTGTTTTTT.

The chain carries TRBV7-3 and TRBJ2-5, with a tentative D call TRBD2 (6 bases). The germline V gene encodes CDR1 SGHTA and CDR2 FQGTGA. The CDR3 extends over 13 amino acids. The V and J ends lost 4 bases and 2 bases respectively, with 8 bases between them. CDR3 nucleotide sequence: TGTGCCAGCAGCTCGGGACTTCAAGAGACCCAGTACTTC. Amino acid sequence: CASSSGLQETQYF.

V and J are TRBV6-5 and TRBJ1-1; perhaps TRBD1 as D (6 bases). Germline CDR1 is MNHEY and CDR2 is SVGAGI. The V gene lost 5 bases and the J gene lost 8 bases, with 21 bases spanning the gap. The CDR3 consists of 15 residues. The CDR3 protein is CASSTLNWIQGEAFF. The CDR3 coding sequence is TGTGCCAGCAGTACATTGAATTGGATACAGGGAGAAGCTTTCTTT.

J is TRBJ1-2 and V is TRBV25-1, with unresolved D. The CDR3 spans 13 residues. Germline V gives CDR1 MGHDK, CDR2 SYGVNS. Trimming left V 4 bases short and J 8 bases short, with 14 bases between. CDR3 coding DNA: TGTGCCAGCAGTGGAAAGAAGATAGCCGGCTACACCTTC. Protein sequence: CASSGKKIAGYTF.

The V call is TRBV9, the J call TRBJ1-1, with D possibly matching TRBD1 (6 bases). V gave up 3 bases and J gave up 5 bases, with 23 bases separating them. The germline CDR1 and CDR2 sequences are SGDLS and YYNGEE. This CDR3 is 17 amino acids long. In DNA, the CDR3 is TGTGCCAGCAGCGCTTTGGCGGGGGCTCCATCGAGGACTGAAGCTTTCTTT. Protein: CASSALAGAPSRTEAFF.

This chain joins TRBV7-2 and TRBJ2-2; D perhaps matches TRBD2 (6 bases). Germline CDR1 SGHTA, CDR2 FQGNSA. The V gene lost 2 bases and the J gene lost 6 bases, with 10 bases spanning the gap. The CDR3 spans 14 residues. For the CDR3, the DNA is TGTGCCAGCAGCTTATCTCAGCGGGCCGGGGAGCTGTTTTTT. Translating gives CASSLSQRAGELFF.

The gene calls are TRBV7-8 and TRBJ2-7, with 7 bases fitting TRBD2. CDR1 is SGHVS, CDR2 FQNEAQ, per germline. The ends lost 1 base at V and 7 bases at J; junction bases unmatched: 7. The CDR3 length is 14 residues. The CDR3 loop is CASSLESSGKEQYF. The CDR3 DNA reads TGTGCCAGCAGCTTAGAGTCTAGCGGAAAAGAGCAGTACTTC. Drawing the rest from reference TRBV7-8 and TRBJ2-7, the complete variable domain is GAGVSQSPRYKVAKRGQDVALRCDPISGHVSLFWYQQALGQGPEFLTYFQNEAQLDKSGLPSDRFFAERPEGSVSTLKIQRTQQEDSAVYLCASSLESSGKEQYFGPGTRLTVT.

This clone was recorded only once. The V gene is TRBV29-1, the J gene TRBJ2-3; the D gene is possibly TRBD2 (5 bases). The CDR3 extends over 13 amino acids. V was clipped by 6 bases and J by 5 bases, with 15 bases between them. Germline V gives CDR1 SQVTM, CDR2 ANQGSEA. The CDR3 nucleotides are TGCAGCGTCCCACCCGGGGTTGTAGATACGCAGTATTTT. Protein sequence: CSVPPGVVDTQYF.

The CDR3 sequence is CASSFNSGNTIYF. In nucleotides, the CDR3 is TGTGCCAGCAGCTTTAACTCTGGAAACACCATATATTTT. The chain uses TRBV7-2 and TRBJ1-3; D ambiguous. The V end was cut by 3 bases, the J end by 0 bases, with 3 bases between. The CDR3 sequence is 13 residues long. CDR1 and CDR2 (germline): SGHTA, FQGNSA.

The V and J genes are TRBV13 and TRBJ2-5; D is perhaps TRBD2 (6 bases). Looked up from germline, CDR1 is PRHDT and CDR2 is FYEKMQ (reference sequence). With 0 bases removed from V and 5 bases from J, the gap between germline ends came to 7 bases. CDR3 length equals 13 residues. The CDR3 loop reads CASSLGGRETQYF. CDR3 nucleotides: TGTGCCAGCAGCTTAGGTGGGAGGGAGACCCAGTACTTC.

The chain recombines TRBV10-3 with TRBJ2-6, with unresolved D. The CDR3 is made up of 16 amino acids. V lost 4 bases, J lost 1 base, and 11 bases lay in between. The germline V gene encodes CDR1 ENHRY and CDR2 SYGVKD. The CDR3 DNA reads as TGTGCCATCAGTGCTCTTACGGGTTCTGGGGCCAACGTCCTGACTTTC. Translated, it gives CAISALTGSGANVLTF.

The chain carries TRBV7-9 and TRBJ2-5; D call uncertain. With 0 bases removed from V and 1 base from J, the gap between germline ends came to 9 bases. Germline CDR1 reads SEHNR; CDR2 reads FQNEAQ (reference sequence). The CDR3 runs to 15 residues. The CDR3 sequence is CASSLAVAAQETQYF. The CDR3 DNA is TGTGCCAGCAGCTTAGCGGTGGCGGCCCAAGAGACCCAGTACTTC.

The chain employs TRBV4-1 and TRBJ2-7, with a weak D call TRBD1 (6 bases). The germline V gene encodes CDR1 MGHRA and CDR2 YSYEKL. This CDR3 spans 14 amino acids. V lost 0 bases and J 6 bases, leaving 12 bases between the germline ends. The DNA of the CDR3 is TGCGCCAGCAGCCAAGAGGGGGCGCCCGGCGAGCAGTACTTC. Amino acids: CASSQEGAPGEQYF.

J is TRBJ1-5 and V is TRBV9; D uncertain. The V gene lost 3 bases and the J gene lost 7 bases, with 11 bases spanning the gap. The CDR3 is 13 residues long. Germline V gene sequence: CDR1 SGDLS, CDR2 YYNGEE. The CDR3 sequence is CASSGASGQPQHF. CDR3 bases: TGTGCCAGCAGCGGGGCAAGCGGGCAGCCCCAGCATTTT.

The chain has TRBV7-9 and TRBJ2-7; 13 nucleotides agree with TRBD2. After removal of 5 bases from V and 4 bases from J, the junction contained 8 bases not matched to a gene. Germline lookup yields CDR1 SEHNR and CDR2 FQNEAQ (reference sequence). The CDR3 spans 16 residues. The CDR3 region has the DNA TGTGCCAGCAGCGTACCCGGGACTAGCGGGATATACGAGCAGTACTTC. Translation: CASSVPGTSGIYEQYF.

The V and J genes are TRBV6-5 and TRBJ1-5; 12 positions match TRBD1. The junction had 9 bases not matched to a gene; V was cut back by 11 bases and J by 7 bases. Germline CDR1 MNHEY, CDR2 SVGAGI. This CDR3 is 14 amino acids long. This CDR3 is CAVSPGTGGQPQHF. The CDR3 DNA reads as TGTGCCGTGAGCCCAGGGACAGGGGGCCAGCCCCAGCATTTT.

The rearrangement joins TRBV7-8 to TRBJ2-5, with TRBD2 identical over 8 bases. The CDR3 sequence is 15 residues long. V was clipped by 6 bases and J by 5 bases; unmatched bases: 11. Germline V gives CDR1 SGHVS, CDR2 FQNEAQ. This CDR3 reads CASSSGGGNRETQYF. The CDR3 DNA sequence: TGTGCCAGCAGTTCCGGGGGGGGAAACCGGGAGACCCAGTACTTC.